This T cell receptor beta chain emerged from a study of cytomegalovirus exposure and HLA in healthy donors. A note on this clone: As yet, its antigen is unknown.

13 Jbeta primers and 60 Vbeta primers were used for the PCR. Sequencing used immunoSEQ multiplex PCR; TCRdb keeps in-frame clones, though not all of them. The table includes some 110,000 clones, roughly three quarters detected once. With V trimmed by 0 bases and J by 2 bases, 5 bases remained unmatched. Germline lookup yields CDR1 GTSNPN and CDR2 SVGIG (reference sequence). The length of the CDR3 is 16 residues. Points from the study as a whole: In presence/absence analyses, roughly uniform sequencing depth across donors was assumed. The authors reported that TCR beta sequences could predict HLA-A and HLA-B alleles. These predictions were accurate for most subjects in the first cohort.

The chain combines TRBV30 with TRBJ2-3; 10 bases align to TRBD2. Source material: PBMCs. The origin of this receptor is a woman aged 18-29 years in good health and CMV-seropositive. CDR3 coding DNA: TGTGCCTGGAGTGTCGGACTAGCGGATTCCACAGATACGCAGTATTTT. It codes for CAWSVGLADSTDTQYF.